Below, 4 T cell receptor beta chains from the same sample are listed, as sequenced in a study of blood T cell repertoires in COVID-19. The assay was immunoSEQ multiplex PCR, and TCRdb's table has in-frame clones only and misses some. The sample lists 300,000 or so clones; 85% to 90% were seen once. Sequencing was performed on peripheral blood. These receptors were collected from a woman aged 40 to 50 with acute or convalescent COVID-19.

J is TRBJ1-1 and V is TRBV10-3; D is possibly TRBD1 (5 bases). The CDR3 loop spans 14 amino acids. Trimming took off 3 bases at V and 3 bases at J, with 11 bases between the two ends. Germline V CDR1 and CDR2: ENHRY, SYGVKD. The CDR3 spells CAISDYAGDTEAFF. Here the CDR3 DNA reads TGTGCCATCAGTGACTATGCGGGGGACACTGAAGCTTTCTTT.

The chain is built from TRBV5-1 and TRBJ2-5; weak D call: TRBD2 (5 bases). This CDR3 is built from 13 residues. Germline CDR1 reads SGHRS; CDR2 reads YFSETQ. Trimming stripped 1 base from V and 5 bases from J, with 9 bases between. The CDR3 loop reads CASSLRGSETQYF. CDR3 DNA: TGCGCCAGCAGCTTGCGAGGGTCGGAGACCCAGTACTTC.

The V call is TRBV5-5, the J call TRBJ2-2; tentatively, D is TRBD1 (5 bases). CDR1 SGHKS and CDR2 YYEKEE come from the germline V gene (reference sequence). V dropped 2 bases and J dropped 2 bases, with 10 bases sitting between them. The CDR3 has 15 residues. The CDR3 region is CASSFPGRNTGELFF. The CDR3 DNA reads TGTGCCAGCAGCTTCCCAGGGCGAAACACCGGGGAGCTGTTTTTT.

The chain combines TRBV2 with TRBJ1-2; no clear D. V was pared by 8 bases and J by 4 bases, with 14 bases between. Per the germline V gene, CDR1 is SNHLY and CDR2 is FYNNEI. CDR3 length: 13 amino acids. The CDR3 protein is CASQRQAVYGYTF. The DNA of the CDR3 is TGTGCCAGCCAAAGGCAGGCTGTCTATGGCTACACCTTC.